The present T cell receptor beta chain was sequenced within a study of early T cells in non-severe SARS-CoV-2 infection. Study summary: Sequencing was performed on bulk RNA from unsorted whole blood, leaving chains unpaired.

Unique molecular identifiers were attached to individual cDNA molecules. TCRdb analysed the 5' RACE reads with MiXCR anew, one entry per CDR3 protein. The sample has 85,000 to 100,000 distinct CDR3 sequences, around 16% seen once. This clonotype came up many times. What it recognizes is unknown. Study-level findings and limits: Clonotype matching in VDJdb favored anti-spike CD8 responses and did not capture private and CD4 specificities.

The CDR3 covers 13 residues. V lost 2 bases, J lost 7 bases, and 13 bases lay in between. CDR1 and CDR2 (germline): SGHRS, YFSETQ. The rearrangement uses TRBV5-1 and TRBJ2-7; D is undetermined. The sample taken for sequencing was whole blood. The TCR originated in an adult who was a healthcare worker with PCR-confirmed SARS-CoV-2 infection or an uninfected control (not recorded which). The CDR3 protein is CASSLSAPLEQYF. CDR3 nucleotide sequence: TGCGCCAGCAGCTTATCTGCGCCCCTTGAGCAGTACTTC. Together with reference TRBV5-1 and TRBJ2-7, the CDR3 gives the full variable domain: KAGVTQTPRYLIKTRGQQVTLSCSPISGHRSVSWYQQTPGQGLQFLFEYFSETQRNKGNFPGRFSGRQFSNSRSEMNVSTLELGDSALYLCASSLSAPLEQYFGPGTRLTVT.